The 26 T cell receptor beta chains below all came from one sample that was sequenced in a study. TCRdb's table, derived via immunoSEQ multiplex PCR, lists solely in-frame clones and lacks some. The table lists tens of thousands of clones, more than 85% of them singletons. The sample taken for sequencing was PBMCs. The origin of the receptors is a man aged 35-49 years with rheumatoid arthritis.

V gene TRBV5-1 combines with J gene TRBJ2-5; possibly TRBD1 or TRBD2 for D (6 bases each). The CDR3 is 14 residues long. With 5 bases removed from V and 0 bases from J, the gap between germline ends came to 11 bases. Germline assignment: CDR1 SGHRS and CDR2 YFSETQ. The CDR3 is CASSNGGHQETQYF. CDR3 nucleotides: TGCGCCAGCAGTAATGGGGGGCACCAAGAGACCCAGTACTTC.

This clone showed up just once. The chain carries TRBV5-4 and TRBJ1-6; D possibly corresponds to TRBD1 (5 bases). The germline gives CDR1 SGHNT, CDR2 YYREEE (reference sequence). The CDR3 loop spans 15 amino acids. V lost 3 bases, J lost 5 bases, and 12 bases lay in between. In DNA, the CDR3 is TGTGCCAGCAGCTCAACCCCCAGGGATAATTCACCCCTCCACTTT. Protein product: CASSSTPRDNSPLHF.

The chain combines TRBV19 with TRBJ1-6, with D unclear. The germline V gene encodes CDR1 LNHDA and CDR2 SQIVND (reference sequence). The length of the CDR3 is 14 residues. Trimming left V 3 bases short and J 7 bases short, with 10 bases between. Written as DNA, the CDR3 is TGTGCCAGTAGTATGGGATCTGGGAATTCACCCCTCCACTTT. Its protein is CASSMGSGNSPLHF.

The chain links TRBV4-1 to TRBJ1-1, with a tentative D call TRBD1 (5 bases). The V gene lost 4 bases and the J gene lost 5 bases, with 17 bases spanning the gap. The CDR3 runs 15 residues. Germline V lookup: CDR1 MGHRA, CDR2 YSYEKL. CDR3 nucleotides: TGCGCCAGCAGCCCTCAGGGCTATACGGGGACTGAAGCTTTCTTT. Translating it yields CASSPQGYTGTEAFF.

This clone came up once. CDR3 sequence (DNA): TGTGCCAGCAGCTTAGTGGGCAGGGGGCGAACTAATGAAAAACTGTTTTTT. Amino acids: CASSLVGRGRTNEKLFF. The rearrangement uses TRBV11-2 and TRBJ1-4; 8 bases line up with TRBD1. The CDR3 is 17 amino acids. The junction had 5 bases not matched to a gene; V was cut back by 1 base and J by 1 base. Per the germline V gene, CDR1 is SGHAT and CDR2 is FQNNGV.

This clone is termed medium-sized. The chain recombines TRBV18 with TRBJ2-1; a possible D gene is TRBD2 (6 bases). V gave up 4 bases and J gave up 0 bases, with 10 bases separating them. Germline V gene lookup returns CDR1 KGHSH and CDR2 LQKENI. The CDR3 sequence is 15 residues long. In DNA form, the CDR3 reads TGTGCCAGCTCACAAGCGGGCTACTCCTACAATGAGCAGTTCTTC. It is translated as CASSQAGYSYNEQFF.

The chain carries TRBV2 and TRBJ2-1; the D gene could be TRBD1 or TRBD2 (5 bases each). V lost 5 bases and J 1 base, leaving 12 bases between the germline ends. In germline, CDR1 is SNHLY, CDR2 FYNNEI. This CDR3 has 15 amino acids. The CDR3 loop reads CASSLPRGSYNEQFF. The DNA for the CDR3 is TGTGCCAGCAGTCTCCCGAGGGGTTCCTACAATGAGCAGTTCTTC.

This clone has just one count. The chain is built from TRBV4-3 and TRBJ1-1, with 10 bases identical to TRBD1. Per germline, CDR1 LGHNA and CDR2 YSLEER. Losses at the gene ends were 4 bases for V and 6 bases for J; bases not matched to a gene: 5. The length of the CDR3 is 14 residues. DNA of the CDR3: TGCGCCAGCAGCCCGGGACAGGGGTTTTCTGAAGCTTTCTTT. It yields the protein CASSPGQGFSEAFF.

This sequence joins TRBV7-3 and TRBJ2-7; TRBD1 agrees at 11 bases. J gave up 2 bases and V 4 bases, and 4 bases lay outside the gene matches. CDR3 size: 15 residues. The germline CDR1 and CDR2 sequences are SGHTA and FQGTGA. The CDR3 DNA reads as TGTGCCAGCAGCTGGGGGACAGGGGGTCCCTACGAGCAGTACTTC. It translates to CASSWGTGGPYEQYF.

This clone was observed a handful of times. The genes are TRBV10-1 and TRBJ2-7; D assignment may be TRBD1 or TRBD2 (5 bases each). The germline V gene has CDR1 WNHNN and CDR2 SYGVQD (reference sequence). The CDR3 spans 14 residues. Between the trimmed V and J ends, which lost 4 bases and 5 bases, there was a span of 15 bases. In DNA form, the CDR3 reads TGCGCCAGCAGTGTGAGCCCGAGGGACCACGAGCAGTACTTC. This codes for CASSVSPRDHEQYF.

The chain couples TRBV2 to TRBJ1-5; D not certain. The germline V and J ends were trimmed by 2 bases and 0 bases, with 5 bases remaining between them. The CDR3 consists of 14 residues. CDR1 and CDR2 (germline): SNHLY, FYNNEI. This CDR3 reads CASSEHYSNQPQHF. CDR3 DNA: TGTGCCAGCAGTGAACATTATAGCAATCAGCCCCAGCATTTT. Filled out from reference TRBV2 and TRBJ1-5, the complete variable domain reads EPEVTQTPSHQVTQMGQEVILRCVPISNHLYFYWYRQILGQKVEFLVSFYNNEISEKSEIFDDQFSVERPDGSNFTLKIRSTKLEDSAMYFCASSEHYSNQPQHFGDGTRLSIL.

CDR3 sequence: CASSQVKGGGYTF. The CDR3 nucleotides read TGTGCCAGCAGCCAAGTCAAAGGTGGGGGCTACACCTTC. The chain carries TRBV3-1 (or the pseudogene TRBV3-2) and TRBJ1-2; D is unclear. CDR1 LGHDT and CDR2 YNNKEL come from the germline V gene (reference sequence). This CDR3 has 13 residues. With 1 base removed from V and 8 bases from J, the gap between germline ends came to 11 bases.

This rearrangement joins TRBV23-1 to TRBJ1-5; D remains ambiguous. TRBV23-1 belongs to the ORF category, with a function that is uncertain. The CDR3 is 17 amino acids. Trimming cost V 0 bases and J 6 bases, with 18 bases left between them. The CDR3 sequence is CASSQSSVELGSQPQHF. The DNA of the CDR3 is TGCGCCAGCAGTCAATCATCGGTAGAGCTTGGGAGTCAGCCCCAGCATTTT.

The chain recombines TRBV19 with TRBJ2-3; TRBD2 agrees at 9 bases. J lost 1 base, V lost 5 bases, and 4 bases had no gene match. Looked up from germline, CDR1 is LNHDA and CDR2 is SQIVND (reference sequence). The CDR3 contains 15 residues. CDR3 sequence reads: CASSPSGTRTDTQYF. CDR3 nucleotides: TGTGCCAGTAGTCCTAGCGGGACTCGCACAGATACGCAGTATTTT.

V and J are TRBV5-1 and TRBJ2-7, with D unresolved. This CDR3 is 14 amino acids long. Trimming left V 4 bases short and J 4 bases short, with 15 bases between. CDR1 and CDR2 from the germline V gene are SGHRS and YFSETQ. This CDR3 reads CASSPRVGTYEQYF. The DNA for the CDR3 is TGCGCCAGCAGCCCCCGGGTTGGAACTTACGAGCAGTACTTC.

The chain uses TRBV5-5 and TRBJ2-3, with a possible D match to TRBD1 (5 bases). V lost 4 bases, J lost 6 bases, and 18 bases lay in between. This CDR3 region has 15 residues. Germline assignment: CDR1 SGHKS and CDR2 YYEKEE (reference sequence). CDR3 region: CASSRQGFSLDTQYF. CDR3 DNA: TGTGCCAGCAGCCGTCAGGGATTCTCTTTGGATACGCAGTATTTT.

Only one count was recorded for this clone. The chain combines TRBV5-1 with TRBJ2-7, with D possibly matching TRBD1 (6 bases). Trimming stripped 4 bases from V and 0 bases from J, with 11 bases between. The CDR3 is made up of 14 amino acids. The germline CDR1 and CDR2 sequences are SGHRS and YFSETQ. The CDR3 DNA follows: TGCGCCAGCAGCCGGGACATAAACTCCTACGAGCAGTACTTC. This encodes CASSRDINSYEQYF.

A single count supports this clone. The rearrangement joins TRBV11-2 to TRBJ2-7; D is perhaps TRBD2 (6 bases). The CDR3 runs 17 residues. Germline lookup yields CDR1 SGHAT and CDR2 FQNNGV. V was shortened by 4 bases and J by 4 bases, with 23 bases between the two germline ends. CDR3 in amino acids: CASSSLGGRSDPYEQYF. DNA of the CDR3: TGTGCCAGCAGCTCCCTCGGTGGGAGGTCTGACCCTTACGAGCAGTACTTC.

This rearrangement joins TRBV5-8 to TRBJ1-1, with D possibly TRBD1 on 6 matching bases. CDR1 SGHTS and CDR2 YDEGEE come from the germline V gene. CDR3 length: 17 amino acids. Deletions cut 0 bases from V and 0 bases from J, with 15 bases between. The CDR3 coding sequence is TGTGCCAGCAGCTTGGGACAGGTGGGGGTATTGAACACTGAAGCTTTCTTT. Protein: CASSLGQVGVLNTEAFF.

The chain combines TRBV5-5 with TRBJ1-5; no clear D. The CDR3 has 16 residues. Looked up from germline, CDR1 is SGHKS and CDR2 is YYEKEE (reference sequence). V gave up 4 bases and J gave up 1 base, with 15 bases separating them. The CDR3 region is CASSLRAGMSNQPQHF. For the CDR3, the DNA is TGTGCCAGCAGCCTCCGGGCGGGAATGAGCAATCAGCCCCAGCATTTT.

This clone was seen once. This chain uses TRBV7-3 with TRBJ2-3, with TRBD1 identical over 9 bases. The junction had 10 bases not matched to a gene; V was cut back by 5 bases and J by 4 bases. The CDR3 is 16 residues long. Germline V gene data show CDR1 as SGHTA and CDR2 as FQGTGA. In DNA form, the CDR3 reads TGTGCCAGCAGCCTCGACGGGACAGGGCACCCAGATACGCAGTATTTT. This translates into CASSLDGTGHPDTQYF. The entire variable domain, with the rest obtained from reference TRBV7-3 and TRBJ2-3, is as follows: GAGVSQTPSNKVTEKGKYVELRCDPISGHTALYWYRQSLGQGPEFLIYFQGTGAADDSGLPNDRFFAVRPEGSVSTLKIQRTERGDSAVYLCASSLDGTGHPDTQYFGPGTRLTVL.

The V gene is TRBV7-8, the J gene TRBJ1-6, with 8 bases matching TRBD1. The ends lost 5 bases at V and 6 bases at J; junction bases unmatched: 6. There are 15 residues in the CDR3. Germline V gives CDR1 SGHVS, CDR2 FQNEAQ. The CDR3 reads CASSVTGVSNSPLHF. The DNA of the CDR3 is TGTGCCAGCAGCGTGACAGGGGTCTCTAATTCACCCCTCCACTTT.

This chain connects TRBV30 to TRBJ1-1, with D unclear. V lost 4 bases and J 1 base, leaving 4 bases between the germline ends. The CDR3 is 11 amino acids. Germline CDR1 GTSNPN, CDR2 SVGIG (reference sequence). CDR3 coding DNA: TGTGCCTGGAAAGAGAACACTGAAGCTTTCTTT. Protein: CAWKENTEAFF.

The rearrangement joins TRBV7-3 to TRBJ2-1, with D uncertain. The germline V gene has CDR1 SGHTA and CDR2 FQGTGA. The CDR3 covers 13 residues. V gave up 5 bases and J gave up 7 bases, with 12 bases separating them. The CDR3 sequence: CASSPHVGNEQFF. CDR3 nucleotide sequence: TGTGCCAGCAGCCCTCATGTAGGGAATGAGCAGTTCTTC.

The chain joins TRBV24-1 to TRBJ1-5; D gene uncertain. Per the germline V gene, CDR1 is KGHDR and CDR2 is SFDVKD. CDR3 length: 13 residues. V lost 4 bases and J lost 1, with 4 bases in between. The CDR3 DNA is TGTGCCACCAGTGAGGTCAGCAATCAGCCCCAGCATTTT. Encoded protein: CATSEVSNQPQHF.

This chain connects TRBV2 to TRBJ2-7, with 7 positions matching TRBD1. CDR1 and CDR2 from the germline V gene are SNHLY and FYNNEI. With 5 bases clipped from V and 8 bases from J, the junction kept 6 bases outside the gene matches. The CDR3 loop spans 12 amino acids. CDR3 protein: CASSPQGLKQYF. CDR3 nucleotides: TGTGCCAGCAGTCCACAGGGGCTCAAGCAGTACTTC.